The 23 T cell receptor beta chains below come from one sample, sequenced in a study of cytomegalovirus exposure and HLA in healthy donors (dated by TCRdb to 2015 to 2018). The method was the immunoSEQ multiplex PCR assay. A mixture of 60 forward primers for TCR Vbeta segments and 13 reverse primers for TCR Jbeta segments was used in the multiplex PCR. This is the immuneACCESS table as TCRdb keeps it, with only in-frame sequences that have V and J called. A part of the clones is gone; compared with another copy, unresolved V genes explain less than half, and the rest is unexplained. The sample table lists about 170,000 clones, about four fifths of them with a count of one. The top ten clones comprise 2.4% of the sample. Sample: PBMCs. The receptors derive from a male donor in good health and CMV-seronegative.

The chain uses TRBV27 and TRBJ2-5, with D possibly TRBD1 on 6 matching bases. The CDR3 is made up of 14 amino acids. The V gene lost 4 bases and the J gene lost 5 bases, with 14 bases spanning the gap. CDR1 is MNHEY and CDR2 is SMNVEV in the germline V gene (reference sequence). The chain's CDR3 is CASSSTSGVETQYF. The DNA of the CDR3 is TGTGCCAGCAGTTCCACTTCAGGGGTGGAGACCCAGTACTTC.

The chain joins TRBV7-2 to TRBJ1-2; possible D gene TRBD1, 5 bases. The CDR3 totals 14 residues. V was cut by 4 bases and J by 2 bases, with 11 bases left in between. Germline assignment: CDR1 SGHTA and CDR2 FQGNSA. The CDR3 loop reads CASSSRRGNYGYTF. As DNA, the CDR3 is TGTGCCAGCAGCTCCCGACGGGGGAACTATGGCTACACCTTC.

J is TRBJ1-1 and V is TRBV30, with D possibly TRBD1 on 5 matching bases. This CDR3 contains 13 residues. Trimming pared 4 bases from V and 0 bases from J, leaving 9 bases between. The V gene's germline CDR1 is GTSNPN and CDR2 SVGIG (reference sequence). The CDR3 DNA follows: TGTGCCTGGATGGGCAGGGTGAACACTGAAGCTTTCTTT. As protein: CAWMGRVNTEAFF. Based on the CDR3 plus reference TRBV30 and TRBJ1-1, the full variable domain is SQTIHQWPATLVQPVGSPLSLECTVEGTSNPNLYWYRQAAGRGLQLLFYSVGIGQISSEVPQNLSASRPQDRQFILSSKKLLLSDSGFYLCAWMGRVNTEAFFGQGTRLTVV.

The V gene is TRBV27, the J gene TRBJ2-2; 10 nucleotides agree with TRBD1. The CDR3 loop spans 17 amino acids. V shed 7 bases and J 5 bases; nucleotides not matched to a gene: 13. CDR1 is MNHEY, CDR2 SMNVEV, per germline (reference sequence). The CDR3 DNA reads TGTGCCAGCACCCTAGAGTCTTGGGACAGGGGTACCGGGGAGCTGTTTTTT. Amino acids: CASTLESWDRGTGELFF.

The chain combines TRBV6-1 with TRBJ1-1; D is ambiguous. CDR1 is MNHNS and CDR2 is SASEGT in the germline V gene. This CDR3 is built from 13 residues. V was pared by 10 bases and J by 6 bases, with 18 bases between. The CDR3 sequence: CAIPGVDGAEAFF. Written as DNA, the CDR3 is TGTGCCATCCCCGGCGTTGACGGAGCTGAAGCTTTCTTT.

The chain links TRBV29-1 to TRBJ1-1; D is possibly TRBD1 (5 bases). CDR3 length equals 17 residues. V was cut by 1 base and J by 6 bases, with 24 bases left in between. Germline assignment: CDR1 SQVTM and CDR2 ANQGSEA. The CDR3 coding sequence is TGCAGCGTTGAAGCGAACCAGGGCCATCCAACCCGCCCTGAAGCTTTCTTT. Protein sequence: CSVEANQGHPTRPEAFF.

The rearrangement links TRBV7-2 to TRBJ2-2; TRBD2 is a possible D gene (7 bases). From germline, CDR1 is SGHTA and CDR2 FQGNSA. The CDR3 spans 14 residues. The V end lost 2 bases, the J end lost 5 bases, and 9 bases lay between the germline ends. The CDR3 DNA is TGTGCCAGCAGCTTAAGGGGGGGGACCGGGGAGCTGTTTTTT. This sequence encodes CASSLRGGTGELFF. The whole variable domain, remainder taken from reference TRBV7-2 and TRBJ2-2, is GAGVSQSPSNKVTEKGKDVELRCDPISGHTALYWYRQSLGQGLEFLIYFQGNSAPDKSGLPSDRFSAERTGGSVSTLTIQRTQQEDSAVYLCASSLRGGTGELFFGEGSRLTVL.

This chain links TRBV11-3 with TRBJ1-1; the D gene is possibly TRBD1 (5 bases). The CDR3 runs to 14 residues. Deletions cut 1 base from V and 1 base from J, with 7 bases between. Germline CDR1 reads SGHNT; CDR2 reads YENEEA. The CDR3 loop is CASSLGQGNTEAFF. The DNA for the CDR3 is TGTGCCAGCAGCTTAGGGCAGGGGAACACTGAAGCTTTCTTT.

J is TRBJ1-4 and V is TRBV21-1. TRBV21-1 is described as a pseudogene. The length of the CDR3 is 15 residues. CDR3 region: CASSKLRATNEKLFF. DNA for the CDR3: TGTGCCAGCAGCAAACTGAGAGCAACTAATGAAAAACTGTTTTTT.

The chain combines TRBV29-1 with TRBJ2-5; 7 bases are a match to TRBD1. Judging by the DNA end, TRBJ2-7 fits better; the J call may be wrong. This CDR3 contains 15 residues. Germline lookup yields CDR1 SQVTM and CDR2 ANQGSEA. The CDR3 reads CSVDYPTGTAYEQYF. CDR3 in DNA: TGCAGCGTTGACTACCCTACCGGGACAGCGTACGAGCAGTACTTC.

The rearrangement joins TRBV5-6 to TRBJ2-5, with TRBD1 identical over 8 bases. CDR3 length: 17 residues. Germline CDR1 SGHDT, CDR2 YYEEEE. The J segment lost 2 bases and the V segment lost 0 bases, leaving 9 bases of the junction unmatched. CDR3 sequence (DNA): TGTGCCAGCAGCTTGGGGCCCGGGACAGGAGGGCAAGAGACCCAGTACTTC. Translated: CASSLGPGTGGQETQYF.

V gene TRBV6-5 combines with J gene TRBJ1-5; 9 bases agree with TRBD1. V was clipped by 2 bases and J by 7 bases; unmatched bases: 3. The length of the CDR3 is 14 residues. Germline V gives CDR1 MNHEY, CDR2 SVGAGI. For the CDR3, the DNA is TGTGCCAGCAGTTACGGGACAGGGTGGCAGCCCCAGCATTTT. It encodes CASSYGTGWQPQHF.

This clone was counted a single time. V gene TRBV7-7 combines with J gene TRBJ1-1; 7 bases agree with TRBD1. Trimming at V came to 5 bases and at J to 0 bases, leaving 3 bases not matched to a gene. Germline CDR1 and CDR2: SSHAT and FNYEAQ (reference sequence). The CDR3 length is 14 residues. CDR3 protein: CASSPQGLNTEAFF. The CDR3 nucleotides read TGTGCCAGCAGCCCACAGGGGCTGAACACTGAAGCTTTCTTT.

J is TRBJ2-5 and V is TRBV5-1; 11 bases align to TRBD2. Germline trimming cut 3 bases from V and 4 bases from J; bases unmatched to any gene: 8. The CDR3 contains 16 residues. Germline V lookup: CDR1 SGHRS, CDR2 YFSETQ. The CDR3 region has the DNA TGCGCCAGCAGCTCATCGACTAGCGGGGAGGGAGAGACCCAGTACTTC. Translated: CASSSSTSGEGETQYF.

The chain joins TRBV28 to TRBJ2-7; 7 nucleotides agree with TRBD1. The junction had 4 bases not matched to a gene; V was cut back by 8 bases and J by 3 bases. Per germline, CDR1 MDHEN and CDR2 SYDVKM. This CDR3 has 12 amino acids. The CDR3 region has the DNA TGTGCCAGCTGGGACAGATACTACGAGCAGTACTTC. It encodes CASWDRYYEQYF. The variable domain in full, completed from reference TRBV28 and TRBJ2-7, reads DVKVTQSSRYLVKRTGEKVFLECVQDMDHENMFWYRQDPGLGLRLIYFSYDVKMKEKGDIPEGYSVSREKKERFSLILESASTNQTSMYLCASWDRYYEQYFGPGTRLTVT.

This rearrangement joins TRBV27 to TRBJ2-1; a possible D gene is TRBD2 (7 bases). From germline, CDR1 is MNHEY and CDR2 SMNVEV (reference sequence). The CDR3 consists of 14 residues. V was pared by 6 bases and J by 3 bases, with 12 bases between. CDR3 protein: CASRGGGDYNEQFF. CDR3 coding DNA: TGTGCCAGCAGAGGGGGGGGTGACTACAATGAGCAGTTCTTC.

The CDR3 nucleotides read TGCGCCAGCAGCTTAAAAGGGGGAACTGAAGCTTTCTTT. Translated: CASSLKGGTEAFF. This chain connects TRBV5-1 to TRBJ1-1; D possibly corresponds to TRBD1 (6 bases). This CDR3 spans 13 amino acids. The V gene lost 2 bases and the J gene lost 5 bases, with 10 bases spanning the gap. Germline V gene sequence: CDR1 SGHRS, CDR2 YFSETQ.

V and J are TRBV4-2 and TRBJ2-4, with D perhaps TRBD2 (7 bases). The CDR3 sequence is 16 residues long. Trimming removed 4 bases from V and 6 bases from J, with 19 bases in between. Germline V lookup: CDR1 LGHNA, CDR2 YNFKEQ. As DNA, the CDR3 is TGTGCCAGCAGCCCCAGGACAGTGCCTAGCGGAAACATTCAGTACTTC. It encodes CASSPRTVPSGNIQYF.

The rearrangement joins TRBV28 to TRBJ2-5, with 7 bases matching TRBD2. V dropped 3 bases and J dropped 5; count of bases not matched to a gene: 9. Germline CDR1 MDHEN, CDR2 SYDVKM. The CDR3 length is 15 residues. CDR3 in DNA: TGTGCCAGCAGTTTCGCAAAAGGGACTAAGGAGACCCAGTACTTC. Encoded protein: CASSFAKGTKETQYF. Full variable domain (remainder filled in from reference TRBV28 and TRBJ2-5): DVKVTQSSRYLVKRTGEKVFLECVQDMDHENMFWYRQDPGLGLRLIYFSYDVKMKEKGDIPEGYSVSREKKERFSLILESASTNQTSMYLCASSFAKGTKETQYFGPGTRLLVL.

CDR3 in DNA: TGTGCCAGCAGCCAGGGACAGGCCGAAGCTTTCTTT. Translated: CASSQGQAEAFF. V is TRBV14 and J is TRBJ1-1; 8 bases map to TRBD1. Germline-derived CDR1 and CDR2 are SGHDN and FVKESK. The CDR3 covers 12 residues. Germline trimming cut 3 bases from V and 8 bases from J; bases unmatched to any gene: 2. Supplemented by reference TRBV14 and TRBJ1-1, the full variable domain reads EAGVTQFPSHSVIEKGQTVTLRCDPISGHDNLYWYRRVMGKEIKFLLHFVKESKQDESGMPNNRFLAERTGGTYSTLKVQPAELEDSGVYFCASSQGQAEAFFGQGTRLTVV.

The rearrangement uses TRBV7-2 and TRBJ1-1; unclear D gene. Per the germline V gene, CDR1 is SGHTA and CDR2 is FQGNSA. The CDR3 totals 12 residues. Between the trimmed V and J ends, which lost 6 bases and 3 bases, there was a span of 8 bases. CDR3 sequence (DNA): TGTGCCAGCAGGAGACATGACACTGAAGCTTTCTTT. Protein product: CASRRHDTEAFF.

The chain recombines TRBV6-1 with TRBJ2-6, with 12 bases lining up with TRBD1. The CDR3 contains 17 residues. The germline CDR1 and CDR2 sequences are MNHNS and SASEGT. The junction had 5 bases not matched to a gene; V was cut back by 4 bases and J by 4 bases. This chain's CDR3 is CASSVGQGAPGANVLTF. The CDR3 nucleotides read TGTGCCAGCAGTGTGGGACAGGGGGCGCCCGGGGCCAACGTCCTGACTTTC.

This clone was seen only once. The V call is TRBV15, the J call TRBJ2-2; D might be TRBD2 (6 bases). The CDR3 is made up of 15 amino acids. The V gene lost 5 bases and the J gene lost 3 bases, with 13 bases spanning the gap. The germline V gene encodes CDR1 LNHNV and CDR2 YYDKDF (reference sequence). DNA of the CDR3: TGTGCCACCAGCCTAGCGAAATTAGACACCGGGGAGCTGTTTTTT. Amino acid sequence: CATSLAKLDTGELFF.